This TCR beta chain was sequenced in a study of blood T cell repertoires in COVID-19. The wider study: Sites in the United States, Italy and Spain provided acute and convalescent COVID-19 samples. Sources were T cells, B-cell-depleted T cells, or PBMCs; the material itself was cDNA or gDNA.

Original processing methods: Reference gene primer amplification gave estimated nucleated cell counts. Repertoires were generated with immunoSEQ multiplex PCR, while TCRdb's copy carries only in-frame clones and drops some. That table gives V, J and clone size, and the DNA gave D and trimming. The sample has about 140,000 clones; about three quarters are singletons. Trimming pared 3 bases from V and 5 bases from J, leaving 16 bases between. The CDR3 contains 15 residues. Germline V gene sequence: CDR1 SGHRS, CDR2 YFSETQ. Sample: peripheral blood. This sequence originates from an elderly man with acute or convalescent COVID-19. This sequence joins TRBV5-1 and TRBJ2-3, with D perhaps matching TRBD2 (5 bases). The CDR3 DNA sequence: TGCGCCAGCAGCTCCCAGACCCTTGAGGGAGATACGCAGTATTTT. Translation: CASSSQTLEGDTQYF.